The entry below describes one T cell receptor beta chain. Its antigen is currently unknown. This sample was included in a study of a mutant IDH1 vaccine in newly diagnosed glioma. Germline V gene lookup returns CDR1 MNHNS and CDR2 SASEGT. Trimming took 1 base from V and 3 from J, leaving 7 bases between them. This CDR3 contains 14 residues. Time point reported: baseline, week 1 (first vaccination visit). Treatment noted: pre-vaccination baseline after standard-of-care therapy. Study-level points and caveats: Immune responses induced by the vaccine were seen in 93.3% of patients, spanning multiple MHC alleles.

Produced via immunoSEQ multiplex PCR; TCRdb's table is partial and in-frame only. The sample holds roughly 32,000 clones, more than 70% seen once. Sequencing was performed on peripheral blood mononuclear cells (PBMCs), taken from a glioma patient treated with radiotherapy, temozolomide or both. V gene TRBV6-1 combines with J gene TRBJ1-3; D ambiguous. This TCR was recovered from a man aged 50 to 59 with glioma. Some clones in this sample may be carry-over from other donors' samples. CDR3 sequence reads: CASSEGGYGNTIYF. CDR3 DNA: TGTGCCAGCAGTGAAGGGGGATATGGAAACACCATATATTTT.